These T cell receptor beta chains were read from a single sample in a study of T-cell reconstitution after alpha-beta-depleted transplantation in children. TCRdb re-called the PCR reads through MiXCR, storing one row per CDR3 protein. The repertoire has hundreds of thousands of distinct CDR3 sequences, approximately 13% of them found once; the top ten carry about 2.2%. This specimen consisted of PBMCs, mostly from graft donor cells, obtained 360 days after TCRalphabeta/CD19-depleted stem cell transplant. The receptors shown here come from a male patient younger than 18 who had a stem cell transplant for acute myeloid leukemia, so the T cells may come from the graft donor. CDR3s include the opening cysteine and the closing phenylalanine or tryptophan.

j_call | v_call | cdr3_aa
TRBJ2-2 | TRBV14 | CASSRDRVLAGDTGELFF
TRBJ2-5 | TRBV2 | CASIPLGTAILAGHEETQYF
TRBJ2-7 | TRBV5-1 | CASSARMLSYEQYF
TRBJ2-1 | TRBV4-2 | CASSHEHFSYNEQFF
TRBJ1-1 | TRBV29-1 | CSVDGGRGTEAFF
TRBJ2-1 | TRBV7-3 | CASSLSPSASPSYNEQFF
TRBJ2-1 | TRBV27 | CASSRPPSGTYNEQFF
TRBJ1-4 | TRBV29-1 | CSVGGRAHEKLFF
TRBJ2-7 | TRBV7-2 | CASSYIAGAYEQYF
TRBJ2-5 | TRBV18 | CASTPLAGAPETQYF
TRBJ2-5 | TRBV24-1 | CATSDLLAGQETQYF
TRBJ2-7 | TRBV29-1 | CSAAGQGGEQYF
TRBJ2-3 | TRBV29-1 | CSVGEDTQYF
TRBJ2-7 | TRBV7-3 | CASSLTPLATSYEQYF
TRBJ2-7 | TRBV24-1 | CATSEAGDSDYEQYF
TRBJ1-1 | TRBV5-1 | CASSLVVNTEPFF
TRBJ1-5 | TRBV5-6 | CASSLTGAQYQPQHF
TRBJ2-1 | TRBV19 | CASSTQTGALYNEQFF
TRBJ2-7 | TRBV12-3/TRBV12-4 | CASSLGGRTYEQCF
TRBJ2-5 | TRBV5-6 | CASSLLALIRETQYF
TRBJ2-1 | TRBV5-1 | CASGFGPPEQFF
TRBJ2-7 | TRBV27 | CASSLKSPTGVIGQYF
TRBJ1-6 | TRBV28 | CASSPTSPGTAGLNSPLHF
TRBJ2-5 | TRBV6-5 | CASSYSMTAYQETQYF
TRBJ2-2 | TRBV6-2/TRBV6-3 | CASSYSRTGELFF
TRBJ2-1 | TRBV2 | CASSERPGVDRGFAYNEQFF
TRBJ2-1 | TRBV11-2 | CASSLGTSGRAVDEQFF
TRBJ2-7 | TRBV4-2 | CASSLAQTSASYEQYF
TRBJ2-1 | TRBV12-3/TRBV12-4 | CASSGRDYNEQFF
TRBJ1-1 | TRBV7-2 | CASSLQENTEAFF
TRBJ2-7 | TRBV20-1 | CSARDLKAEQYF
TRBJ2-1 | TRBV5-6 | CASSLPEFISYNEQFF
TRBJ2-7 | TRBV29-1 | CSVGQGDSYEQYF
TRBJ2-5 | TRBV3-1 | CASSQDPGGTQYF
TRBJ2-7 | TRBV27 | CASSRRTRGGDEQYF
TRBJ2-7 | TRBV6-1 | CASSPPTRLLYEQYF
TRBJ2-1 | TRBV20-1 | CSARSGSSNNEQFF
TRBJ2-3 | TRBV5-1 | CASSLNLRGSTDTQYF
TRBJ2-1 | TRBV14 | CASSLVRLVGYNEQFF
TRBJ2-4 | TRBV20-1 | CSATGTSSQTGLNIQYF
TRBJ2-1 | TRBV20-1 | CSATSGSGDYNEQFF
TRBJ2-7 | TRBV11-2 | CASSPSGLAGYEQYF
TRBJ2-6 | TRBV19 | CASTPVSSGANVLTF
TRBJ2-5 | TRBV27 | CASSLLSQETQYF
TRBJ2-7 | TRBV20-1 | CSASTRQPHEQYF
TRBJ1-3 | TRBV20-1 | CSARLAGTQNTIYF
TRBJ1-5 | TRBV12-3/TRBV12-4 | CASSPTVLNQPQHF
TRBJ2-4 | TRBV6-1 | CASSPWTGEDKNIQYF
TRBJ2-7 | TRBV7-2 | CASSLVVLGYEQYF
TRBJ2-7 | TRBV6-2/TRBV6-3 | CASTFRLGSYEQYF
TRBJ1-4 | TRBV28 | CASSLREGPRGNEKLFF
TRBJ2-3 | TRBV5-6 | CASGTPETDTQYF
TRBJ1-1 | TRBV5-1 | CASSPGSEAYF
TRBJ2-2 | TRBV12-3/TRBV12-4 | CASSFLLAGAGELFF
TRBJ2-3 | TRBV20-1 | CSARDPLAGGPTDTQYF